This TCR beta chain was sequenced in a study of T cell responses to AZD1222 COVID-19 vaccine. Method: immunoSEQ multiplex PCR; TCRdb's copy keeps in-frame clones and lacks some. The sample carries around 130,000 clones, nearly 95% recorded once. In germline, CDR1 is KGHSH, CDR2 LQKENI. The CDR3 spans 16 residues. With 2 bases removed from V and 10 bases from J, the gap between germline ends came to 21 bases. V and J are TRBV18 and TRBJ2-1; D is unclear. Here the sequenced sample was peripheral blood, taken on day 0 of AZD1222 vaccination. This clonotype originated in an adult in good health. Here the CDR3 DNA reads TGTGCCAGCTCACCATTGATGGCCCAGGATTATGGGGAGCAGTTCTTC. Protein sequence: CASSPLMAQDYGEQFF.